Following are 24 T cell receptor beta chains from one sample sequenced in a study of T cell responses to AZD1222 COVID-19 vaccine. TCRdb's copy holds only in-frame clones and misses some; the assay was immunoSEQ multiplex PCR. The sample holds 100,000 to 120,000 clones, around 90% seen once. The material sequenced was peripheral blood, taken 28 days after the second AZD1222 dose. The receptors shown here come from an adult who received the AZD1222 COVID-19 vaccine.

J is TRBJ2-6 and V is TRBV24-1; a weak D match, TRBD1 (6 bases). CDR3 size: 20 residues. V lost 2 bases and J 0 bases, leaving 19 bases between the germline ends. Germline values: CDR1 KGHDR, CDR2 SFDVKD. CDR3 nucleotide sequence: TGTGCCACCAGTGATTACCCCCAGACAGGCCTAAGCTCTGGGGCCAACGTCCTGACTTTC. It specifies CATSDYPQTGLSSGANVLTF.

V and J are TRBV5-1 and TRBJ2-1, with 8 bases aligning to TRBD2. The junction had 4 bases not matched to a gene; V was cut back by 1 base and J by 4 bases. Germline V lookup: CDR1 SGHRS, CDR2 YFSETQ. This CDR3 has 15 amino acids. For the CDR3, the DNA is TGCGCCAGCAGCTTGTTCGGGGGGGCTTACAATGAGCAGTTCTTC. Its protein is CASSLFGGAYNEQFF.

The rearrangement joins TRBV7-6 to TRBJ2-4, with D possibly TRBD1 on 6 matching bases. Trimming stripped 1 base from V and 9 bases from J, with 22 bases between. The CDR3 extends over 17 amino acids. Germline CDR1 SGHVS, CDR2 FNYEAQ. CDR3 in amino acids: CASSLVLGTPNRGIQYF. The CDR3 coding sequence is TGTGCCAGCAGCTTAGTTTTGGGGACACCGAATAGGGGCATTCAGTACTTC.

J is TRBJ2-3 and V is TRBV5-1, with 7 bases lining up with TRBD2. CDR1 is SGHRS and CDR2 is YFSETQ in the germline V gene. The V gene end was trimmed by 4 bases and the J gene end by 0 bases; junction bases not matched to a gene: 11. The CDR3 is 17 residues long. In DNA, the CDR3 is TGCGCCAGCAGCCTCGGGGCGGGGGAGGTCAGCACAGATACGCAGTATTTT. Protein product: CASSLGAGEVSTDTQYF.

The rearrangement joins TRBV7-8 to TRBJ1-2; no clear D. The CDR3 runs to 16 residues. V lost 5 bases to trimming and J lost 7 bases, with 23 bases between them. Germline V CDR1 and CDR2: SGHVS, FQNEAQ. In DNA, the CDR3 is TGTGCCAGCAGCGCCGGAATTTGGTTGGGCTCTTTTGGCTACACCTTC. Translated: CASSAGIWLGSFGYTF.

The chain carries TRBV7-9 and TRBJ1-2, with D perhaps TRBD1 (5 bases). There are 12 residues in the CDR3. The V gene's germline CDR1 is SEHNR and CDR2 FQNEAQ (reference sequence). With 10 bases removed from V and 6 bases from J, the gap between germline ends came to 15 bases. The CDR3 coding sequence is TGTGCCATTGTTGGGGGGAGCGATGGCTACACCTTC. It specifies CAIVGGSDGYTF.

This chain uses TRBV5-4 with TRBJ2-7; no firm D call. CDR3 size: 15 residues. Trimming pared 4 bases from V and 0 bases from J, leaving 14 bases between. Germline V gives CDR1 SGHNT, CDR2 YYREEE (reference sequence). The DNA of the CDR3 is TGTGCCAGCAGCCCGGGTTGGGCAGTCTCCTACGAGCAGTACTTC. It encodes CASSPGWAVSYEQYF.

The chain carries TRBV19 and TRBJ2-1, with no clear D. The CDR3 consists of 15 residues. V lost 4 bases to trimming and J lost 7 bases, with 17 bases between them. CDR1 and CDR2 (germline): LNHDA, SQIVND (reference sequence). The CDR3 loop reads CASSRATLGFNEQFF. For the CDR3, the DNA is TGTGCCAGTAGTAGGGCGACGCTAGGCTTTAATGAGCAGTTCTTC.

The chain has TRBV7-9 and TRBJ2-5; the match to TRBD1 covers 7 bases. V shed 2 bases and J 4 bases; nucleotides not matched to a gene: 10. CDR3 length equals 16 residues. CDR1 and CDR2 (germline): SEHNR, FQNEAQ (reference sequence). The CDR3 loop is CASSLYGIQGRETQYF. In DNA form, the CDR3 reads TGTGCCAGCAGCTTATACGGTATACAGGGGCGAGAGACCCAGTACTTC.

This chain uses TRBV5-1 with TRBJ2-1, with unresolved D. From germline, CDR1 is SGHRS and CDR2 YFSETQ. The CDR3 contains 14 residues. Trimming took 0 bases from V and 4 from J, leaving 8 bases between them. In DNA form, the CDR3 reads TGCGCCAGCAGCTTGGCCGAAGGGTACAATGAGCAGTTCTTC. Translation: CASSLAEGYNEQFF.

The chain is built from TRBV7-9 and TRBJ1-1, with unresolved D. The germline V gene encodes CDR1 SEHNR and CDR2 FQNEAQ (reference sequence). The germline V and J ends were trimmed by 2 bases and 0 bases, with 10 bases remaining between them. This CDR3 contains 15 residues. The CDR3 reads CASSLTENMNTEAFF. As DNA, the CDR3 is TGTGCCAGCAGCTTAACCGAGAACATGAACACTGAAGCTTTCTTT. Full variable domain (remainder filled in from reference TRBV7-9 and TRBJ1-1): DTGVSQNPRHKITKRGQNVTFRCDPISEHNRLYWYRQTLGQGPEFLTYFQNEAQLEKSRLLSDRFSAERPKGSFSTLEIQRTEQGDSAMYLCASSLTENMNTEAFFGQGTRLTVV.

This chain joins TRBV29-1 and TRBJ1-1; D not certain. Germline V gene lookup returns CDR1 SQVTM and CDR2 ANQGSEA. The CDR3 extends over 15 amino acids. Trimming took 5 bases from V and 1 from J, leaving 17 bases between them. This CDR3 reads CSVLSRIMGNTEAFF. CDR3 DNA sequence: TGCAGCGTTCTCTCCAGGATCATGGGGAACACTGAAGCTTTCTTT.

CDR3 bases: TGTGCCAGCAGTTACTCCCGGGACCCTTACGAGCAGTACTTC. Protein sequence: CASSYSRDPYEQYF. This chain joins TRBV6-5 and TRBJ2-7; the D call may be TRBD1 or TRBD2 (5 bases each). This CDR3 contains 14 residues. V dropped 0 bases and J dropped 4 bases, with 10 bases sitting between them. The V gene's germline CDR1 is MNHEY and CDR2 SVGAGI.

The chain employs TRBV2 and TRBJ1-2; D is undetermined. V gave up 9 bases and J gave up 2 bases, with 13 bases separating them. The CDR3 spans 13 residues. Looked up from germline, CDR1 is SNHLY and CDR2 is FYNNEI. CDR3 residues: CASGSQFNYGYTF. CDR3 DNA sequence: TGTGCCAGTGGATCCCAATTCAACTATGGCTACACCTTC.

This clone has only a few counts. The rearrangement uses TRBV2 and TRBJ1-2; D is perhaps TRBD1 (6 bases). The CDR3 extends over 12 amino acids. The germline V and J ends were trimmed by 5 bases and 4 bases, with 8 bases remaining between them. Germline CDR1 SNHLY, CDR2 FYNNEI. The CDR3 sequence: CASSRTAYGYTF. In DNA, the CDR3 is TGTGCCAGCAGTAGGACAGCCTATGGCTACACCTTC.

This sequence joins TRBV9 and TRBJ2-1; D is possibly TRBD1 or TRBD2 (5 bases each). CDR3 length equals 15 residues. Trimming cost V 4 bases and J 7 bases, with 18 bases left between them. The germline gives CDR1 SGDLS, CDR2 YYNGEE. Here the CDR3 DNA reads TGTGCCAGCAGCACGAGGGGTCAGGGCGAAAATGAGCAGTTCTTC. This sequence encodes CASSTRGQGENEQFF. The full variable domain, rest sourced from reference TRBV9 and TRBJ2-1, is DSGVTQTPKHLITATGQRVTLRCSPRSGDLSVYWYQQSLDQGLQFLIQYYNGEERAKGNILERFSAQQFPDLHSELNLSSLELGDSALYFCASSTRGQGENEQFFGPGTRLTVL.

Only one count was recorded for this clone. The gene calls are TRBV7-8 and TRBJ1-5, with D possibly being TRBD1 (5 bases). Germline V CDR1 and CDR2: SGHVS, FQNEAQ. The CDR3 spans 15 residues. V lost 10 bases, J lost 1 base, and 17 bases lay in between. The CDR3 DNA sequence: TGTGCCACATGCTGGGGGTGGGACAGCAATCAGCCCCAGCATTTT. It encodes CATCWGWDSNQPQHF.

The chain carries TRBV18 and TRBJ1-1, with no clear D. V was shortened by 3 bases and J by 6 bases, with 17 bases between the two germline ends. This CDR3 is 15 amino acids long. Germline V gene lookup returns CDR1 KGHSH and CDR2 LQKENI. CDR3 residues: CASSPLGRELAEAFF. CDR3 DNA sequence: TGTGCCAGCTCACCTCTTGGAAGGGAATTAGCTGAAGCTTTCTTT.

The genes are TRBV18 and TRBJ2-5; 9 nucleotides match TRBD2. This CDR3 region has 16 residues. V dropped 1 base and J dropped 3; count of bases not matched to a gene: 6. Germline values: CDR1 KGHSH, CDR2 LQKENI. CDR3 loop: CASSPRASGDKETQYF. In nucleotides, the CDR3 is TGTGCCAGCTCACCACGGGCTAGCGGGGATAAAGAGACCCAGTACTTC.

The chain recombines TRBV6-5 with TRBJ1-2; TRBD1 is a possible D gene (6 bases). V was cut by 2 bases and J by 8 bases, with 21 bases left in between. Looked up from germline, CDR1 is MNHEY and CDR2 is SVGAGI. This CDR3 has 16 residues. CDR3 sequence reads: CASSYASQGFVEGYTF. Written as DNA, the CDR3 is TGTGCCAGCAGTTACGCCTCGCAGGGGTTTGTAGAAGGCTACACCTTC.

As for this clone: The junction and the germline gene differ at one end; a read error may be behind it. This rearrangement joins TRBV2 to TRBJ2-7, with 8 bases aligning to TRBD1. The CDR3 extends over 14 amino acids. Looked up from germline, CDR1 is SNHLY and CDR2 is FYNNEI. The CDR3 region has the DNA TGTGCCGGCAGGGGAACAGGGGGATCCTACGAGCAGTACTTC. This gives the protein CAGRGTGGSYEQYF.

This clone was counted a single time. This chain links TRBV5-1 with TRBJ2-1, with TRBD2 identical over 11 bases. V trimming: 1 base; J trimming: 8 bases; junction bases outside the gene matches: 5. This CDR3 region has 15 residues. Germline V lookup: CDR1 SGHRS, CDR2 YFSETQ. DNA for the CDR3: TGCGCCAGCAGCTTGAAACTAGCGGGAGCATATGAGCAGTTCTTC. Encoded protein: CASSLKLAGAYEQFF.

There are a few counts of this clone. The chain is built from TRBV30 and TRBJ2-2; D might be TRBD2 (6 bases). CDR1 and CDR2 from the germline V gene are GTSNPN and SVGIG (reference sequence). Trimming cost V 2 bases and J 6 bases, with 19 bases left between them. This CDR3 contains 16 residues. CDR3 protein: CAWSIGRGVFPGELFF. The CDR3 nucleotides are TGTGCCTGGAGTATAGGTCGCGGGGTCTTCCCCGGGGAGCTGTTTTTT.

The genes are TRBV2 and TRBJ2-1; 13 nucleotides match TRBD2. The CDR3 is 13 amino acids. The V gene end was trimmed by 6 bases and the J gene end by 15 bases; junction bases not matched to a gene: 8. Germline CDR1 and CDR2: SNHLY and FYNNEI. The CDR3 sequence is CASRPGLAGRWFF. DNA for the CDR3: TGTGCCAGCAGGCCGGGACTAGCGGGACGGTGGTTCTTC.